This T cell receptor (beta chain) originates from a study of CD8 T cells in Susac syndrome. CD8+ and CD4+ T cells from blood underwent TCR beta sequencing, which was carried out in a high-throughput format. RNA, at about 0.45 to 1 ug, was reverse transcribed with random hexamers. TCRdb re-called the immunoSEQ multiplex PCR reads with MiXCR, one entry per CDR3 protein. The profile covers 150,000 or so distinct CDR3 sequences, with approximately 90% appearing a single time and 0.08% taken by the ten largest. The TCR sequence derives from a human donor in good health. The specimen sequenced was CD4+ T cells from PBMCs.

DNA for the CDR3: TGTGCCCTAACGAGACAGGGGAACACTGAAGCTTTCTTT. Residues: CALTRQGNTEAFF. The chain has TRBV12-3 or TRBV12-4 and TRBJ1-1; TRBD1 aligns across 7 bases. The CDR3 runs 13 residues. J was trimmed by 1 base and V by 11 bases; bases with no gene match: 7.